These T cell receptor beta chains were read from a single sample in a study of T cells in Graves' hyperthyroidism and ophthalmopathy. TCRdb recomputed calls from the multiplex PCR reads with MiXCR, one row per CDR3 protein. Of a few hundred thousand distinct CDR3 sequences in the sample, roughly 13% are singletons; the top ten hold roughly 9.2%. The sequenced sample consisted of blood. All receptors derive from a woman younger than 35 with Graves' hyperthyroidism. Each CDR3 is given with its conserved first and last residue. Fields, in order: V gene, clone size, D gene, J gene, CDR3 DNA, CDR3 protein. The D gene is left open where the match is weak. Size values are once, few and many counts, or a class for expanded clones, and some rows have none.

TRBV7-2	many	NA	TRBJ2-3	TGTGCCAGCAGCTTAGTGGGGGGCACCTCGGGAGGCCCCACAGATACGCAGTATTTT	CASSLVGGTSGGPTDTQYF
TRBV9	few	NA	TRBJ2-5	TGTGCCAGCAGCCCTAGCGAGGGACAAGAGACCCAGTACTTC	CASSPSEGQETQYF
TRBV4-1	NA	NA	TRBJ1-4	TGCGCCGGCAGCCAAGACTTCGGCACCCCTAATGAAAAACTGTTTTTT	CAGSQDFGTPNEKLFF
TRBV19	many	NA	TRBJ1-1	TGTGCCAGTAGTGCCTCTTTGACCCCCGGCGGAACCTCTGAAGCTTTCTTT	CASSASLTPGGTSEAFF
TRBV5-4	NA	NA	TRBJ2-1	TGTGCCAGCAGCTTAGATCTAGGAGAGTACAATGAGCAGTTCTTC	CASSLDLGEYNEQFF
TRBV10-3	few	NA	TRBJ1-5	TGTGCCATCAGTAACTCTACAACAGGGTATAGCAATCAGCCCCAGCATTTT	CAISNSTTGYSNQPQHF
TRBV19	many	NA	TRBJ2-7	TGTGCCAGTAGTTTACCCATCTACGAGCAGTACTTC	CASSLPIYEQYF
TRBV20-1	many	TRBD2	TRBJ2-2	TGCAGTGCTTACACTAGCGGTTCCACCGGGGAGCTGTTTTTT	CSAYTSGSTGELFF
TRBV7-9	many	NA	TRBJ2-1	TGTGCCAGCAGCTTAGATCGCCGCAGCTCCTACAATGAGCAGTTCTTC	CASSLDRRSSYNEQFF
TRBV6-1	NA	TRBD1	TRBJ2-2	TGTGCCACTGGGACAGGGAAAACCGGGGAGCTGTTTTTT	CATGTGKTGELFF
TRBV6-1	NA	TRBD2	TRBJ2-7	TGTGCCAGCAGCTACGGGAGGGGGACCTACGAGCAGTACTTC	CASSYGRGTYEQYF
TRBV7-3	many	NA	TRBJ1-1	TGTGCCAGCAGCTTTCCGAGACAGCCAAGGGGCACTGAAGCTTTCTTT	CASSFPRQPRGTEAFF
TRBV28	many	NA	TRBJ1-5	TGTGCCAGCAGTTTATTTCCGATCCCCTGGAGCAATCAGCCCCAGCATTTT	CASSLFPIPWSNQPQHF
TRBV12-3/TRBV12-4	many	NA	TRBJ2-3	TGTGCCAGCAGTTTCGGACCAAGCACAGATACGCAGTATTTT	CASSFGPSTDTQYF
TRBV24-1	many	NA	TRBJ1-5	TGTGCCACCAGTGTGGGGGCGTATCAGCCCCAGCATTTT	CATSVGAYQPQHF
TRBV5-6	many	NA	TRBJ1-2	TGTGCCAGCAGCTTGCCCGGAGAAGGCTACACCTTC	CASSLPGEGYTF
TRBV5-5	many	NA	TRBJ1-5	TGTGCCAGCAGCAAGGAGTGGGGTCAGCCCCAGCATTTT	CASSKEWGQPQHF
TRBV11-2	NA	TRBD1	TRBJ1-1	TGTGCCAGCAGCTTAGGGGACAGCACTGAAGCTTTCTTT	CASSLGDSTEAFF
TRBV10-3	few	NA	TRBJ1-6	TGTGCCTCCACCGTCAGCTCCTATAATTCACCCCTCCACTTT	CASTVSSYNSPLHF
TRBV15	NA	TRBD1	TRBJ1-2	TGTGCCACCAGCAGAGATCGATGGGGGACAGCCCTGTGGGGGGACTATGGCTACACCTTC	CATSRDRWGTALWGDYGYTF
TRBV28	NA	NA	TRBJ1-1	TGTGCCAGCAGCCAGACCTCAAGGTACGGCACTGAAGCTTTCTTT	CASSQTSRYGTEAFF
TRBV11-2	many	NA	TRBJ1-1	TGTGCCAGCAGCTTAGGAGGGGAGGTAGCTTTCTTT	CASSLGGEVAFF
TRBV18	many	NA	TRBJ2-3	TGTGCCAGCTCACCAGAGTTACTTAGCACAGATACGCAGTATTTT	CASSPELLSTDTQYF
TRBV30	many	NA	TRBJ1-1	TGTGCCTGGAGACTGCAGAACACTGAAGCTTTCTTT	CAWRLQNTEAFF
TRBV7-9	many	NA	TRBJ1-1	TGTGCCAGCAGCTTAGTAATGGACACTGAAGCTTTCTTT	CASSLVMDTEAFF
TRBV3-1	few	TRBD2	TRBJ2-1	TGTGCCAGCAGCCAACAGGGACTAGCGGGGAATGAGCAGTTCTTC	CASSQQGLAGNEQFF
TRBV20-1	NA	NA	TRBJ2-2	TGCAGTGCTAGAGAGCCCTATTTGGAGGCCGGACGAGGGGAGCTGTTTTTT	CSAREPYLEAGRGELFF
TRBV29-1	many	TRBD2	TRBJ2-1	TGCAGCGGTCGGGGGGGAGGGAGCAATGAGCAGTTCTTC	CSGRGGGSNEQFF
TRBV9	many	NA	TRBJ2-3	TGTGCCAGCAGCGTCGGCTGGAGTTCAGATACGCAGTATTTT	CASSVGWSSDTQYF
TRBV28	NA	NA	TRBJ1-2	TGTGCCAGCAGTTTCGGAGATTTTTGGGACTATGGCTACACCTTC	CASSFGDFWDYGYTF
TRBV28	many	TRBD1	TRBJ1-5	TGTGCCAGCAGTGCCGAGACAGGGGCGAGTCAGCCCCAGCATTTT	CASSAETGASQPQHF
TRBV6-1	NA	TRBD2	TRBJ2-7	TGTGCCAGCAGGGGGACTAGTCTCTACGAGCAGTACTTC	CASRGTSLYEQYF
TRBV28	NA	TRBD2	TRBJ2-3	TGTGCCAGCAGGGGACCCGGACTAGCGGGAGGCACAGATACGCAGTATTTT	CASRGPGLAGGTDTQYF
TRBV5-8	NA	NA	TRBJ1-2	TGTGCCAGCAGCCCCGCCCTCACCTATGGCTACACCTTC	CASSPALTYGYTF
TRBV9	many	NA	TRBJ2-1	TGTGCCAGCAGCCCTCAAGGCTCCTACAATGAGCAGTTCTTC	CASSPQGSYNEQFF
TRBV5-1	NA	NA	TRBJ1-1	TGCGCCAGCAGCGGGCGCGGGGGGAACACTGAAGCTTTCTTT	CASSGRGGNTEAFF
TRBV6-1	NA	NA	TRBJ1-2	TGTGCCAGCAGGAGGGGCGCTCCCTATGGCTACACCTTC	CASRRGAPYGYTF
TRBV3-1	NA	TRBD1	TRBJ1-2	TGTGCCAGCAGCCACCGACAGGGCGACTATGGCTACACCTTC	CASSHRQGDYGYTF
TRBV20-1	many	NA	TRBJ1-1	TGCAGTGCTACGGACATTTCTGAAGCTTTCTTT	CSATDISEAFF
TRBV5-1	many	NA	TRBJ1-1	TGCGCCAGCAGTGTTGCCATTGGAGGAATCACTGAAGCTTTCTTT	CASSVAIGGITEAFF
TRBV20-1	many	NA	TRBJ2-3	TGCAGTGCTGGGGGGAGTGGACCCGGACCAGATACGCAGTATTTT	CSAGGSGPGPDTQYF
TRBV5-1	many	NA	TRBJ1-1	TGCGCCAGCAGCCTGAACCGGGACACAGTGAACACTGAAGCTTTCTTT	CASSLNRDTVNTEAFF
TRBV15	many	NA	TRBJ2-5	TGTGCCACCAGCAGAGTCAGGACCGAGACCCAGTACTTC	CATSRVRTETQYF
TRBV2	many	TRBD2	TRBJ2-1	TGTGCCAGCAGTGAGGGGGGGGGTACTGGCAATGAGCAGTTCTTC	CASSEGGGTGNEQFF
TRBV19	few	TRBD2	TRBJ2-7	TGTGCCAGGACTAGCGGGGTAGACTCCTACGAGCAGTACTTC	CARTSGVDSYEQYF
TRBV16	few	NA	TRBJ1-5	TGTGCCAGCAGCCAAGGGACGCCACTATATAGCAATCAGCCCCAGCATTTT	CASSQGTPLYSNQPQHF
TRBV27	many	NA	TRBJ2-1	TGTGCCAGCAGTAGGGGTCTCAATGAGCAGTTCTTC	CASSRGLNEQFF
TRBV3-1	few	TRBD1	TRBJ1-2	TGTGCCAGCAGCCATTGGGACAGGGACTATGGCTACACCTTC	CASSHWDRDYGYTF
TRBV9	few	NA	TRBJ2-5	TGTGCCAGCAGCGGATCGGGGGACCCAGCCGAGACCCAGTACTTC	CASSGSGDPAETQYF
TRBV2	many	TRBD1	TRBJ1-2	TGTGCAACCAGGGGGGAAAACTATGGCTACACCTTC	CATRGENYGYTF